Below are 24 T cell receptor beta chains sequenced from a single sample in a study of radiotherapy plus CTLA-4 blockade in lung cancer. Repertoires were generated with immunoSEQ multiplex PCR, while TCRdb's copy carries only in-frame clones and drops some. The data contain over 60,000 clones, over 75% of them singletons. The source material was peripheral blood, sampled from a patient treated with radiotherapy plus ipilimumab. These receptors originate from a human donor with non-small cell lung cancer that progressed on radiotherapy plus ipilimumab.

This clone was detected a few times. Here the CDR3 reads CASSLAQGPTF. For the CDR3, the DNA is TGTGCCAGCAGCTTAGCTCAGGGACCCACCTTC. The chain recombines TRBV7-9 with TRBJ1-2; possible D gene TRBD1, 5 bases. Germline CDR1 and CDR2: SEHNR and FQNEAQ (reference sequence). V was pared by 0 bases and J by 13 bases, with 9 bases between. The CDR3 spans 11 residues.

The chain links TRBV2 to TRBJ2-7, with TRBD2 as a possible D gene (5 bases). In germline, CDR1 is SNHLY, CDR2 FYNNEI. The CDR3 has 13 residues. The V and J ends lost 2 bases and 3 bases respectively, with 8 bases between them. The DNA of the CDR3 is TGTGCCAGCAGTGAAATCCGGGGCTACGAGCAGTACTTC. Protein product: CASSEIRGYEQYF.

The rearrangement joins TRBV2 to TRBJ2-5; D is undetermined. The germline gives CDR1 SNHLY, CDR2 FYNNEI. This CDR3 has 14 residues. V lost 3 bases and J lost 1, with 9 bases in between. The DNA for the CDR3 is TGTGCCAGCAGTGATGGCATCATCCAAGAGACCCAGTACTTC. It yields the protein CASSDGIIQETQYF.

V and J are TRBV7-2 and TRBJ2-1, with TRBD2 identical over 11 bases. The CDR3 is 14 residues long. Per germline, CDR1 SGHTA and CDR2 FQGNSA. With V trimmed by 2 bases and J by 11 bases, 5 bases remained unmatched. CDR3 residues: CASSLLAGGNKQFF. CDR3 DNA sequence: TGTGCCAGCAGCTTATTAGCGGGAGGGAACAAGCAGTTCTTC.

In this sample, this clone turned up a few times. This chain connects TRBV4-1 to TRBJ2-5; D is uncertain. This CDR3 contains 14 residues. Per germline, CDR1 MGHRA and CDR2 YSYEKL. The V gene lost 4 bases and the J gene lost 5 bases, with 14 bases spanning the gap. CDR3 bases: TGCGCCAGCAGCCTCCAGGTTGATGGCGAGACCCAGTACTTC. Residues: CASSLQVDGETQYF.

The CDR3 DNA is TGTGCCAGTAGTAAGACACCTAGCAATCAGCCCCAGCATTTT. Protein sequence: CASSKTPSNQPQHF. The chain carries TRBV19 and TRBJ1-5, with D unclear. Germline CDR1 and CDR2: LNHDA and SQIVND (reference sequence). V was shortened by 4 bases and J by 0 bases, with 7 bases between the two germline ends. The CDR3 totals 14 residues.

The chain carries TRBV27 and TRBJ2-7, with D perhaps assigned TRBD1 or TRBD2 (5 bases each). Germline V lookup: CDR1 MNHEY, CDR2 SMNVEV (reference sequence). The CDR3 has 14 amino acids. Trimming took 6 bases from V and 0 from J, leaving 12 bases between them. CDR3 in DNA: TGTGCCAGCAGCGGGACGGGATACTCCTACGAGCAGTACTTC. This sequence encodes CASSGTGYSYEQYF.

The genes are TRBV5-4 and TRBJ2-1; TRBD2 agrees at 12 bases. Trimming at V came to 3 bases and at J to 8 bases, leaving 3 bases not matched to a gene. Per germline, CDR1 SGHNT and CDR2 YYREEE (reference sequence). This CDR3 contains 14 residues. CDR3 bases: TGTGCCAGCAGCTCCCTAGCGGGAGGGGATGAGCAGTTCTTC. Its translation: CASSSLAGGDEQFF.

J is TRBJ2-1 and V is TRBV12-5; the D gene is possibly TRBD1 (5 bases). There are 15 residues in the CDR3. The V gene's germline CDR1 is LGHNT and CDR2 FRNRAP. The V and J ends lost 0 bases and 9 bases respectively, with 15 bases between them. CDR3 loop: CASGLVRSRASEQFF. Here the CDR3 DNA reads TGTGCTAGTGGTTTGGTACGAAGCAGGGCGTCTGAGCAGTTCTTC.

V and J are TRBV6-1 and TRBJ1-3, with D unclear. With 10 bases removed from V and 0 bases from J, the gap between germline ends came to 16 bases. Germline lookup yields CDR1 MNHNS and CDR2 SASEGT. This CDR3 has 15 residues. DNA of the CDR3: TGTGCCACCCGAAGAGGGCGGGACTCTGGAAACACCATATATTTT. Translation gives CATRRGRDSGNTIYF.

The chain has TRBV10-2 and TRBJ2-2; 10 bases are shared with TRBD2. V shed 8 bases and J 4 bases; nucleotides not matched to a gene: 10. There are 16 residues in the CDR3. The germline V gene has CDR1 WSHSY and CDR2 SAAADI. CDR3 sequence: CASRTSGLSSTGELFF. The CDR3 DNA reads TGCGCCAGCCGGACTAGCGGACTGTCATCCACCGGGGAGCTGTTTTTT.

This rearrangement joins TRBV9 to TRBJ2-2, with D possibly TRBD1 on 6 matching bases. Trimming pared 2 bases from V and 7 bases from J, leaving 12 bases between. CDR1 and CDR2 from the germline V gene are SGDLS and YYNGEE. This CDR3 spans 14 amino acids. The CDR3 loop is CASSVPGQYGELFF. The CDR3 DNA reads TGTGCCAGCAGCGTTCCTGGACAGTACGGGGAGCTGTTTTTT. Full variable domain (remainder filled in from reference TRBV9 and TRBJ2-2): DSGVTQTPKHLITATGQRVTLRCSPRSGDLSVYWYQQSLDQGLQFLIQYYNGEERAKGNILERFSAQQFPDLHSELNLSSLELGDSALYFCASSVPGQYGELFFGEGSRLTVL.

The CDR3 nucleotides read TGTGCCAGCAGTTACTTAGTAGCGGGAGCACGAAATGAGCAGTTCTTC. Amino acid sequence: CASSYLVAGARNEQFF. V gene TRBV6-5 combines with J gene TRBJ2-1; TRBD2 aligns across 9 bases. The length of the CDR3 is 16 residues. CDR1 is MNHEY and CDR2 is SVGAGI in the germline V gene. V gave up 1 base and J gave up 7 bases; unmatched junction bases: 8.

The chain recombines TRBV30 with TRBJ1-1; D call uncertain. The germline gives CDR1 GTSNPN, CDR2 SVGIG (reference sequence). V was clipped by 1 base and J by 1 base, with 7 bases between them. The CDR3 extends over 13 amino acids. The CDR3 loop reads CAWSAGTNTEAFF. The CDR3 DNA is TGTGCCTGGAGTGCGGGAACGAACACTGAAGCTTTCTTT.

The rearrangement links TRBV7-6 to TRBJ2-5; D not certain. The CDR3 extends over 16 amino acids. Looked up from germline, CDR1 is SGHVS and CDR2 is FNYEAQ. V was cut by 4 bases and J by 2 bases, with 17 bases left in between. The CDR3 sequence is CASSSLYQGPQETQYF. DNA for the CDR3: TGTGCCAGCAGCTCTCTATATCAAGGGCCGCAAGAGACCCAGTACTTC.

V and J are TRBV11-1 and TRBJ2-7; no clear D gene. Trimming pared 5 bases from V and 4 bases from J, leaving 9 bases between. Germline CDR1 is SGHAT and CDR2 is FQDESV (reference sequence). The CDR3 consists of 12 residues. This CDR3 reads CASSKAVYEQYF. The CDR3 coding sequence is TGTGCCAGCAGCAAGGCAGTTTACGAGCAGTACTTC.

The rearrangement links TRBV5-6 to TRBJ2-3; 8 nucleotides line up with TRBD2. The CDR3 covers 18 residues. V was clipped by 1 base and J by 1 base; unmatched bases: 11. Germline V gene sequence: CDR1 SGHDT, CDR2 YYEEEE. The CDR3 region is CASSLPAGDGPGTDTQYF. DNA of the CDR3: TGTGCCAGCAGCTTGCCAGCGGGAGACGGTCCAGGCACAGATACGCAGTATTTT.

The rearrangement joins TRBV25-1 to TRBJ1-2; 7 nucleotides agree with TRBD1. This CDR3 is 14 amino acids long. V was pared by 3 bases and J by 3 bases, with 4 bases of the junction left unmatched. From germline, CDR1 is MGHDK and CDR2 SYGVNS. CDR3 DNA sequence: TGTGCCAGCAGTGACGCCGGGACAGACTATGGCTACACCTTC. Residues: CASSDAGTDYGYTF.

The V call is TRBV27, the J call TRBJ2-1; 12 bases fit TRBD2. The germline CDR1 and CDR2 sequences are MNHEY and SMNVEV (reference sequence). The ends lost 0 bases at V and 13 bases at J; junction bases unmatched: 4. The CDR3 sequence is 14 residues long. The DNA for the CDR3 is TGTGCCAGCAGTTTATCAGGGACTAGCGGGCATCAGTTCTTC. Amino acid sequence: CASSLSGTSGHQFF.

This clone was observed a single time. The CDR3 spells CASSLGRNQPQHF. The CDR3 nucleotides are TGTGCCAGCAGCTTGGGACGGAATCAGCCCCAGCATTTT. The J gene is TRBJ1-5, the V gene TRBV5-6; D gene unclear. Trimming stripped 0 bases from V and 4 bases from J, with 5 bases between. The CDR3 runs 13 residues. The germline gives CDR1 SGHDT, CDR2 YYEEEE.

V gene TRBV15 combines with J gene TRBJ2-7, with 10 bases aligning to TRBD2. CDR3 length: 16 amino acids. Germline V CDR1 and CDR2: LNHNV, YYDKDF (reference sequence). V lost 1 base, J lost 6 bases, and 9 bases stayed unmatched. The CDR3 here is CATSRAGRLAGTEQYF. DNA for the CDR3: TGTGCCACCAGCAGAGCCGGACGACTAGCGGGTACCGAGCAGTACTTC.

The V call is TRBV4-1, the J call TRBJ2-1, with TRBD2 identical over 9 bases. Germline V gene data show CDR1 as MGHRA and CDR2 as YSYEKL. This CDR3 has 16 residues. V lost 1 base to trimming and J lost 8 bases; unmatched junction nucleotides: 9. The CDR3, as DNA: TGCGCCAGCAGCCAAGTCTTGGCGGGAGGGCCCTATGAGCAGTTCTTC. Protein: CASSQVLAGGPYEQFF.

CDR3 in amino acids: CASSLNWGGQETQYF. The CDR3 coding sequence is TGTGCCAGCAGCTTGAATTGGGGAGGGCAAGAGACCCAGTACTTC. The V gene is TRBV5-4, the J gene TRBJ2-5, with 7 bases that match TRBD2. V dropped 1 base and J dropped 2; count of bases not matched to a gene: 5. The CDR3 totals 15 residues. Per germline, CDR1 SGHNT and CDR2 YYREEE (reference sequence).

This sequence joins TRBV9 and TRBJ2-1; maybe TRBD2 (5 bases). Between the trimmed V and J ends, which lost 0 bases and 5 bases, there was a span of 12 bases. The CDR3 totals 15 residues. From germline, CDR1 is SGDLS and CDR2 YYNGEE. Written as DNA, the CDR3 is TGTGCCAGCAGCGTAGTAATGTGGGGAGACAATGAGCAGTTCTTC. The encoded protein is CASSVVMWGDNEQFF.